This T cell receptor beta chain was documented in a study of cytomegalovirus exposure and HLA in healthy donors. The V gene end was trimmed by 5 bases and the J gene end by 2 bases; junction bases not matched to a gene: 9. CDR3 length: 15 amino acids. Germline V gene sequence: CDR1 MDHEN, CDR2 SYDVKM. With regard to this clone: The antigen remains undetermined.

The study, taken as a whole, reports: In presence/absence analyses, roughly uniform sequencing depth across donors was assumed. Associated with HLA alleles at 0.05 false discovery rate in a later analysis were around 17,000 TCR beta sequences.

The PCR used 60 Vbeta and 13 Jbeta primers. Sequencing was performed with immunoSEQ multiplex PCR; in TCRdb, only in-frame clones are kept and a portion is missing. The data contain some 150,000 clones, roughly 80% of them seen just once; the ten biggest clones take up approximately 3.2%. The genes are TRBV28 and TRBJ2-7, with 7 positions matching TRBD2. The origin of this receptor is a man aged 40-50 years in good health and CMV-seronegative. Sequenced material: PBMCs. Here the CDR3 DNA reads TGTGCCAGCAGTCTCCTCGAGCGGGGAGCCTACGAGCAGTACTTC. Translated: CASSLLERGAYEQYF.